This T cell receptor beta chain comes out of a study of OX40 agonist ivuxolimab in advanced cancers. Study background: From about 23 to 85 years was the age range, with a mean of around 60 years, and over 80% were male. Eligibility rules accepted prior anti-PD-1, anti-PD-L1 or anti-CTLA-4 therapy, and 35% to 45% had some.

The CDR3 consists of 15 residues. Germline V CDR1 and CDR2: SGHDT, YYEEEE. V was shortened by 4 bases and J by 0 bases, with 14 bases between the two germline ends. Produced via immunoSEQ multiplex PCR; TCRdb's table is partial and in-frame only. The table shows about 69,000 clones, with about 90% occurring only once. The sequencing used CD4+ or CD8+ T cells sorted from blood, collected in a trial of the OX40 agonist ivuxolimab. The sequence came from an adult with an advanced solid tumor such as melanoma, head and neck, liver or kidney cancer. The chain recombines TRBV5-6 with TRBJ2-7, with D possibly TRBD2 on 6 matching bases. The CDR3 DNA reads as TGTGCCAGCAGCCATAGCGGAGTGGGCTCCTACGAGCAGTACTTC. Translating gives CASSHSGVGSYEQYF.